The entry that follows covers one T cell receptor (beta chain) sequence. No cognate antigen has been identified for it. No base quality information exists; no much larger clone differs at one position. The method behind the library was the immunoSEQ multiplex PCR assay. The multiplex PCR relied on a mix of 60 forward primers for TCR Vbeta segments and 13 reverse primers for TCR Jbeta segments. Amplification of the CDR3 region of rearranged TCR beta genes was performed with a multiplex PCR assay on genomic DNA. The amplified TCR beta libraries were sequenced on the Illumina HiSeq System as 87-base-pair reads. As for the original processing: In a later analysis, around 80 million unique TCR beta chains were counted across the roughly 700 repertoires, and around 10 million of these chains were shared by at least two donors. Raw reads were error-corrected and collapsed into unique sequences with a nearest-neighbor algorithm that merged closely related sequences to remove PCR and sequencing errors. Alignment of CDR3 sequences to IMGT reference sequences was used to assign V, D and J gene segments. For a sequence to be retained, a match of at least six nucleotides was required to both a V gene segment and a J gene segment. A rearrangement was called productive if the CDR3 had no stop codons and remained in frame with V and J, and every other rearrangement was called non-productive. CDR3 was defined by IMGT convention, running from the second conserved V-encoded cysteine to the conserved J-encoded phenylalanine. In an earlier analysis of around 600 of the donors, sequences lacking an unambiguous match to a single V gene segment were excluded. An earlier analysis of a few hundred of the donors classified V segments as functional when productive rearrangements were above 56.7% and as segregating when the standard deviation between donors was above 5%. To diagnose cytomegalovirus status from the catalog of TCR beta chain sequences, a statistical classification framework was built. V and J gene assignment, in a later analysis, came from comparing TCR nucleotide sequences with IMGT/GENE-DB human TR gene sequences. The TCRdist pipeline was used in a later analysis to assign CDR3 sequences and most-parsimonious VDJ recombination scenarios. In a later analysis, each TCR beta chain was defined by its CDR3 amino acid sequence together with its V-gene family, and reads lacking a unique V-gene family were excluded. In a later analysis, around 600 highly shared, low-generation-probability nucleotide sequences were removed to address suspected cross-contamination and a sequencing artifact. In a later analysis, a clonal expansion index was calculated for each public chain from normalized within-repertoire ranks of inferred template counts. Generation probabilities in a later analysis came from a VDJ recombination model fitted to out-of-frame rearrangements, and those results were checked against IGoR. In a later analysis, hypergeometric tests were used to score TCR-TCR, TCR-HLA and TCR-CMV co-occurrence, with a repertoire-size bias correction applied to TCR pairs. A later analysis estimated false discovery rates by permuting HLA or CMV assignments 20 times. In a later analysis, co-occurring TCRs were grouped using DBSCAN, with TCRdist sequence similarity added in when clustering inside HLA-allele-positive subsets. Repertoires with fewer than 30,000 or more than 120,000 public chains, plus five repertoires with anomalous nucleotide sharing, were excluded from co-occurrence clustering. In its TCRdb copy, this immuneACCESS table keeps in-frame sequences only and misses some clones. Where compared with another copy, unresolved V genes explain less than half of these, and the others have no known cause. For V, J and clone size, that table is used; D and trimming come from the DNA. In all, the sample holds about 70,000 clones, and around four fifths of those were seen once. Clones ranked in the top ten supply 3% of the sample.

The data belong to a study of cytomegalovirus exposure and HLA in healthy donors (dated by TCRdb to 2016 to 2017). Broadly, across the study: An earlier analysis of several hundred of the donors reported approximately 260 Gb of sequence data and some 110 million unique TCR beta sequences obtained from around 180 million T cells. About 300 gigabases of sequencing data and around 90 million unique TCR sequences made up an early release that covered around 640 HLA-typed donors. Of the 350 to 450 genotyped donors, around 81% fell in the genetic ancestry cluster associated with self-reported Caucasian donors. The aim of the study was to test whether cataloging public T cell receptors could identify signatures of past pathogen exposure. Using immunosequencing, the study profiled T cell repertoires from around 680 subjects and related those repertoires to cytomegalovirus serostatus. Besides the first cohort of 550 to 750 subjects, a separate validation cohort made up of around 120 different subjects was used. To predict cytomegalovirus infection status, the study brought together high-throughput TCR immunosequencing, statistical association of individual TCRs with disease status, and machine learning. A later analysis re-analyzed previously published TCR beta repertoires from roughly 600 donors and added high-resolution HLA genotyping to study TCR occurrence patterns. Rather than drawing on any new phenotypic data, the later analysis identified candidate immune exposures from TCR beta sequences and the way those sequences occurred across donors. An earlier analysis of around 580 of the donors used high-throughput TCR beta sequencing to judge whether each TCR beta V gene segment behaved as functional or pseudogenic. Donor age, sex, ethnicity and CMV serostatus were compiled alongside the repertoire data. Genome-wide SNP genotypes for about 65% of the 666 donors were used in a later genetic analysis, which treated that subset as a discovery cohort. Every repertoire in the discovery cohort had been generated on one and the same sequencing platform. Both class I and class II loci were covered by HLA typing, at four-digit resolution. The number of typed donors differed by locus: roughly 629-640 for A, B, C, DRB1 and DQB1; approximately 520 for DQA1; 606 for DPA1; and some 470 for DPB1. Four to six DR-DQ haplotypes were handled as single units for association and clustering, since linkage in the cohort was strong. Among about 390 genotyped donors of the cohort, an average of about 240,000 unique TCR beta nucleotide sequences were sequenced per donor, approximately 20% of them non-productive.

V and J are truncated by 3 bases and 0 bases respectively, leaving an intervening sequence of 11 bases. CDR3 length: 15 amino acids, cysteine to phenylalanine. The read is trimmed to its CDR3 DNA, 45 bases read in frame from base 1. In the germline V gene, CDR1 corresponds to LGHNA and CDR2 to YNFKEQ. The cohort comprised 670 or so healthy bone marrow donors. All cohort members were sampled while nominally healthy, although unrecorded immune exposures were likely present. The donor was CMV seropositive and belonged to the group of 250 to 350 seropositive cohort members. A peripheral blood sample was collected from each donor, and TCR beta sequencing was performed on peripheral blood mononuclear cells. Genomic DNA extraction from the blood cell samples was performed with the Qiagen DNeasy Blood Extraction Kit. Paper-wide results and their limitations: According to a later analysis, most CMV-associated TCR beta chains appeared to be HLA-restricted, and the HLA associations seemed to be driven largely by CMV exposure. The presence/absence analyses assumed that sequencing depth was roughly uniform across donors, and that assumption may not be true. Some IMGT-functional V segments, including TRBV6-2 and TRBV6-3, could not be told apart with the 87-base-pair reads, so those segments were excluded. A later genetic analysis associated a missense DCLRE1C variant with V-gene and J-gene trimming of TCR beta chains, and an independent cohort replicated the association. Immune exposure information for the cohort was limited to CMV serostatus. Strong co-occurrence of HLA alleles, especially DR and DQ, made assigning TCR associations to individual alleles difficult. According to a later genetic analysis, donors in an Asian-associated ancestry cluster had fewer N-insertions in productive TCRs than the approximately 700-donor mean. A further reported finding was that TCR beta sequences accurately predicted the HLA-A and HLA-B alleles for most subjects in the first cohort. Most TCR sequences were seen in very few donors, while some public TCRs were found in many individuals. Because some donors lacked HLA typing at each locus, the association tests relied only on the typed subset. Only TCR beta chains were sequenced in this cohort, and the absence of alpha or paired-chain data limited detectable features. Correlated functional status among segregating V segments might be attributable to linkage disequilibrium, but an unknown experimental factor could not be ruled out. A later analysis associated about 17,000 TCR beta sequences with specific HLA alleles at a false discovery rate of 0.05. The study listed 164 TCR beta chains as associated with cytomegalovirus. A later analysis found that TCR association rates varied across HLA loci, with DRB1 alleles showing the most associated TCRs and HLA-C alleles the fewest. A later analysis found that HLA-associated TCR beta chains were more clonally expanded and had lower generation probabilities than equally common non-associated chains. In an earlier analysis of fewer than 700 of the donors, most TCR beta V segments appeared in productive rearrangements about 87% or about 30% of the time, broadly matching IMGT annotations. A later analysis reported that several top co-occurrence clusters appeared linked to parvovirus B19, influenza, CMV and Epstein-Barr virus. The authors suggested that the approach could potentially be generalized to other disease states and immunological phenotypes. In vitro tests confirmed that three of the cytomegalovirus-associated TCR beta chains recognize cytomegalovirus antigens. About 17 rarely observed V segments, including chromosome 9 orphons, were excluded from the earlier analysis of a few hundred of the donors because counts were too low. The classifier was reported to diagnose cytomegalovirus status with high specificity and sensitivity in both the original cohort and the validation cohort. A cluster of highly shared sequence variants was judged likely to be a technical artifact of the sequencing pipeline.

This sequence uses TRBV4-2 and TRBJ1-1, with an unclear D gene assignment. What was sequenced was PBMCs. The clonotype comes from a girl aged 10-17 years in good health and CMV-seropositive. The DNA reads as follows: TGTGCCAGCAGCCACCCCAGCGGGGTGAACACTGAAGCTTTCTTT. Its translation reads: CASSHPSGVNTEAFF.